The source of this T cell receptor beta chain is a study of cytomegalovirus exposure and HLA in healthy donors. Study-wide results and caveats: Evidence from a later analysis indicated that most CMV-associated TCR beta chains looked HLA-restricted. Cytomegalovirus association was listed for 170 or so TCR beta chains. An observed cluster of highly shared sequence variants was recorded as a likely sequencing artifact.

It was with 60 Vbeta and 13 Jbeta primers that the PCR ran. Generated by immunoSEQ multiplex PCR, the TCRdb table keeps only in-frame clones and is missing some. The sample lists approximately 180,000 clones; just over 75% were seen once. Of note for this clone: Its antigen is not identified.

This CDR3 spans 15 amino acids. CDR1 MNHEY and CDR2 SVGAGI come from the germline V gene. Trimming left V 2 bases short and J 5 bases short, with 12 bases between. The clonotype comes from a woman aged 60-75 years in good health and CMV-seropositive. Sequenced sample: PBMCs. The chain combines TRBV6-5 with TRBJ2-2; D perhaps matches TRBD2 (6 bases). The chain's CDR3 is CASSYRGWGTGELFF. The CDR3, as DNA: TGTGCCAGCAGTTACCGGGGGTGGGGAACCGGGGAGCTGTTTTTT.